The 15 T cell receptor beta chains listed next were all sequenced from one sample in a study of cytomegalovirus exposure and HLA in healthy donors. Both 60 Vbeta primers and 13 Jbeta primers went into the PCR. Assay used: immunoSEQ multiplex PCR; TCRdb lists only in-frame clones, some missing. Here the sample spans 170,000 or so clones, more than 80% being singletons. Sequencing input: PBMCs. These receptors were collected from a boy younger than 18 in good health and CMV-seronegative.

This chain links TRBV6-1 with TRBJ1-2; D might be TRBD1 (6 bases). The CDR3 has 14 amino acids. Trimming took off 3 bases at V and 6 bases at J, with 14 bases between the two ends. The V gene's germline CDR1 is MNHNS and CDR2 SASEGT. CDR3: CASSETTGEDGYTF. The DNA of the CDR3 is TGTGCCAGCAGTGAGACGACAGGAGAGGATGGCTACACCTTC.

This clone was seen only once. The V and J genes are TRBV5-1 and TRBJ2-2; D might be TRBD2 (6 bases). The germline V and J ends were trimmed by 0 bases and 8 bases, with 17 bases remaining between them. The germline gives CDR1 SGHRS, CDR2 YFSETQ. The CDR3 loop spans 16 amino acids. The CDR3 protein is CASSLGGAGTGGELFF. The CDR3, as DNA: TGCGCCAGCAGCTTGGGCGGGGCAGGCACCGGTGGGGAGCTGTTTTTT.

This chain joins TRBV4-1 and TRBJ2-2; 12 positions match TRBD1. With V trimmed by 2 bases and J by 7 bases, 5 bases remained unmatched. This CDR3 has 16 amino acids. Germline CDR1 is MGHRA and CDR2 is YSYEKL. The CDR3 loop reads CASSQPGTGGHGELFF. The CDR3 DNA reads as TGCGCCAGCAGCCAACCCGGGACAGGGGGCCACGGGGAGCTGTTTTTT.

This chain uses TRBV19 with TRBJ1-6; 7 bases match TRBD1. The ends lost 7 bases at V and 5 bases at J; junction bases unmatched: 5. The CDR3 is 14 amino acids. The germline V gene has CDR1 LNHDA and CDR2 SQIVND (reference sequence). CDR3 protein: CASKPGQNNSPLHF. CDR3 sequence (DNA): TGTGCCAGTAAACCGGGACAGAATAATTCACCCCTCCACTTT.

The V gene is TRBV2, the J gene TRBJ1-1, with D unclear. V lost 6 bases and J lost 4, with 12 bases in between. Germline assignment: CDR1 SNHLY and CDR2 FYNNEI. The CDR3 contains 13 residues. CDR3 protein: CASRATRSTEAFF. The CDR3 DNA follows: TGTGCCAGCAGGGCTACCCGGAGCACTGAAGCTTTCTTT.

The chain couples TRBV9 to TRBJ1-6; D is possibly TRBD1 (6 bases). Germline loops: CDR1 SGDLS, CDR2 YYNGEE. The CDR3 has 12 amino acids. With 5 bases removed from V and 12 bases from J, the gap between germline ends came to 12 bases. The CDR3 loop is CASRPGAGPLHF. As DNA, the CDR3 is TGTGCCAGCAGACCAGGGGCGGGACCCCTCCACTTT.

The chain recombines TRBV11-2 with TRBJ1-1; 9 bases map to TRBD1. Germline V gives CDR1 SGHAT, CDR2 FQNNGV. J was trimmed by 3 bases and V by 6 bases; bases with no gene match: 8. The CDR3 is made up of 15 amino acids. CDR3 sequence reads: CASSPRTGGHTEAFF. DNA of the CDR3: TGTGCCAGCAGTCCCAGAACAGGGGGCCACACTGAAGCTTTCTTT.

The rearrangement uses TRBV9 and TRBJ1-1; D possibly corresponds to TRBD1 (5 bases). The V gene's germline CDR1 is SGDLS and CDR2 YYNGEE. Deletions cut 4 bases from V and 4 bases from J, with 11 bases between. The CDR3 has 13 amino acids. The CDR3 reads CASSTTDFTEAFF. CDR3 nucleotide sequence: TGTGCCAGCAGCACGACAGATTTCACTGAAGCTTTCTTT.

The J gene is TRBJ2-5, the V gene TRBV6-1, with 10 bases lining up with TRBD1. CDR1 MNHNS and CDR2 SASEGT come from the germline V gene. This CDR3 region has 15 residues. V was clipped by 6 bases and J by 5 bases; unmatched bases: 9. CDR3 in amino acids: CASRGGTGVRETQYF. The CDR3 DNA sequence: TGTGCCAGCAGAGGAGGGACAGGGGTTCGGGAGACCCAGTACTTC.

This chain connects TRBV19 to TRBJ1-1; D possibly corresponds to TRBD1 (5 bases). Germline assignment: CDR1 LNHDA and CDR2 SQIVND (reference sequence). CDR3 length equals 15 residues. Trimming left V 3 bases short and J 4 bases short, with 15 bases between. CDR3 in amino acids: CASSIEDRSFTEAFF. CDR3 nucleotides: TGTGCCAGTAGTATTGAAGACAGATCTTTCACTGAAGCTTTCTTT.

The chain is built from TRBV29-1 and TRBJ2-4; tentative D call: TRBD1 (6 bases). Germline values: CDR1 SQVTM, CDR2 ANQGSEA. V lost 6 bases to trimming and J lost 9 bases, with 15 bases between them. The CDR3 is 12 amino acids. The CDR3, as DNA: TGCAGCGTGAGAACGACAGGAGTCATTCAGTACTTC. Translating gives CSVRTTGVIQYF.

The chain employs TRBV30 and TRBJ1-5, with D perhaps TRBD1 (6 bases). Trimming took off 2 bases at V and 4 bases at J, with 12 bases between the two ends. The length of the CDR3 is 14 residues. The germline gives CDR1 GTSNPN, CDR2 SVGIG (reference sequence). Written as DNA, the CDR3 is TGTGCCTGGAGTTTAGACAGGTTAAATCAGCCCCAGCATTTT. It yields the protein CAWSLDRLNQPQHF. The full variable domain, in which reference TRBV30 and TRBJ1-5 provide the parts outside the CDR3, is SQTIHQWPATLVQPVGSPLSLECTVEGTSNPNLYWYRQAAGRGLQLLFYSVGIGQISSEVPQNLSASRPQDRQFILSSKKLLLSDSGFYLCAWSLDRLNQPQHFGDGTRLSIL.

The gene calls are TRBV5-1 and TRBJ2-1; 12 bases are a match to TRBD2. The V and J ends lost 4 bases and 5 bases, in that order; junction bases with no gene match: 7. Per the germline V gene, CDR1 is SGHRS and CDR2 is YFSETQ. The CDR3 is 16 residues long. The CDR3 sequence: CASSPLAGGPHNEQFF. In DNA, the CDR3 is TGCGCCAGCAGCCCCCTAGCGGGAGGGCCCCACAATGAGCAGTTCTTC. Filled out from reference TRBV5-1 and TRBJ2-1, the complete variable domain reads KAGVTQTPRYLIKTRGQQVTLSCSPISGHRSVSWYQQTPGQGLQFLFEYFSETQRNKGNFPGRFSGRQFSNSRSEMNVSTLELGDSALYLCASSPLAGGPHNEQFFGPGTRLTVL.

CDR3 sequence: CASSLDRYGNEQFF. The CDR3, as DNA: TGTGCCAGCAGCTTAGATCGGTACGGCAATGAGCAGTTCTTC. The chain carries TRBV11-2 and TRBJ2-1; D gene uncertain. CDR1 and CDR2 from the germline V gene are SGHAT and FQNNGV. CDR3 length: 14 residues. The V end was cut by 0 bases, the J end by 6 bases, with 9 bases between.

This clone came up a few times. The rearrangement links TRBV4-1 to TRBJ2-7; 7 nucleotides agree with TRBD2. CDR1 and CDR2 from the germline V gene are MGHRA and YSYEKL. Trimming removed 4 bases from V and 6 bases from J; junction bases left unmatched: 15. This CDR3 is 16 amino acids long. The CDR3 region is CASSRSGTNPSVEQYF. The CDR3 DNA sequence: TGCGCCAGCAGCCGTTCCGGGACTAACCCCTCGGTCGAGCAGTACTTC.